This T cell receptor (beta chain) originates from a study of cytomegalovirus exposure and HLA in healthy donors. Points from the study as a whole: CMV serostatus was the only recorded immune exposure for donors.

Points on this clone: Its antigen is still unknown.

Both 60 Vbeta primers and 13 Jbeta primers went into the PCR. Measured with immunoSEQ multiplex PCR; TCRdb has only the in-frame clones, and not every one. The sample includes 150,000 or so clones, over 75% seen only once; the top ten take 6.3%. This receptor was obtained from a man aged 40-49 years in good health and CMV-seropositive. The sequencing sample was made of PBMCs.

CDR3 coding DNA: TGTGCCAGCAGCTTAGTACTAGCTTTGGGTGAGCAGTTCTTC. Encoded protein: CASSLVLALGEQFF. The chain has TRBV13 and TRBJ2-1, with D possibly TRBD2 on 6 matching bases. This CDR3 is 14 amino acids long. Trimming cost V 1 base and J 9 bases, with 13 bases left between them. Germline values: CDR1 PRHDT, CDR2 FYEKMQ (reference sequence).